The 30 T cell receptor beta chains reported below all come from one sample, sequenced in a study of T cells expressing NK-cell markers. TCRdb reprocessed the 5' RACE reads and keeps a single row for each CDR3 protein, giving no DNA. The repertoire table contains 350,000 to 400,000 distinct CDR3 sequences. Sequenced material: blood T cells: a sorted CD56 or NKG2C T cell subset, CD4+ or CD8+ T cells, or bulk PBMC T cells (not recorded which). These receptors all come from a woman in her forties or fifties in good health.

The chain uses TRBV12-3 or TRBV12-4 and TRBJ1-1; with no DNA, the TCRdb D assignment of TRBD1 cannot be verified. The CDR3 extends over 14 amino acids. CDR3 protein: CASTHRGTNTEAFF.

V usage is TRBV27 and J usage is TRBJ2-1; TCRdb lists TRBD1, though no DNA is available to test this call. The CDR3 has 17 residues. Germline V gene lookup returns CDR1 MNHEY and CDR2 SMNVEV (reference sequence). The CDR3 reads CASSRSAGTGAYNEQFF.

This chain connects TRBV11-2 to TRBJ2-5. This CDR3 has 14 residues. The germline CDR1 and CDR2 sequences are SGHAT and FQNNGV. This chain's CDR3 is CASSLAARGETQYF.

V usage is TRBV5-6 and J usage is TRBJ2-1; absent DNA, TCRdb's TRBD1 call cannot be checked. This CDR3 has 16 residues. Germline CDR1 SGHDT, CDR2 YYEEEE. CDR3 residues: CASSFGATDLYNEQFF.

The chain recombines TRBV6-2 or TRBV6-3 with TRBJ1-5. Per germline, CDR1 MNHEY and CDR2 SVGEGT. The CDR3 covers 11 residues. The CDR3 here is CASSYPTAQHF.

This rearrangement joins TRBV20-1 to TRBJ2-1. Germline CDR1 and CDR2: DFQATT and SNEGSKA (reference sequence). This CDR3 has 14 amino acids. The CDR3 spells CSARDRALYNEQFF.

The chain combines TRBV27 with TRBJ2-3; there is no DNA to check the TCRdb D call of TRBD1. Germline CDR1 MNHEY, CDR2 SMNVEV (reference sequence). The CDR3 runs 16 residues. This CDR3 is CASRPRGGAGTDTQYF.

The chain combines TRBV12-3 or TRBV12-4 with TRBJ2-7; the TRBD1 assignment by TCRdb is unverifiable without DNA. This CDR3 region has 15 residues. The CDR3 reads CASSLVAGFAYEQYF.

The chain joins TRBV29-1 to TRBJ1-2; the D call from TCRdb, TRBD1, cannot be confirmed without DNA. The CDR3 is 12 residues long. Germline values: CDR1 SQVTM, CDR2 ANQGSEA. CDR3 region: CSGYRGNYGYTF.

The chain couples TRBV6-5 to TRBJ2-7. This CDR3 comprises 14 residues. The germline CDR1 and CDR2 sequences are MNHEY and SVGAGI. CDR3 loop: CASGLNRDAYEQYF.

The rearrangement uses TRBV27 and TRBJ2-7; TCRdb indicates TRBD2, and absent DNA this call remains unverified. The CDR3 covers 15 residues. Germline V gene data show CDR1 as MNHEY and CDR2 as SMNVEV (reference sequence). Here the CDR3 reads CASSLTGLASYEQYF.

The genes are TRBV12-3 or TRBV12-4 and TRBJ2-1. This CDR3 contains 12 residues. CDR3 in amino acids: CASRDLGHEQFF.

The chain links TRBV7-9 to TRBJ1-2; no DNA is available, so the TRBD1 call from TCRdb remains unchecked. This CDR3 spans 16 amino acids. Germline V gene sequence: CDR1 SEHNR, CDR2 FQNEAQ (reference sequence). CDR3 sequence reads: CASSLDADRAIYGYTF.

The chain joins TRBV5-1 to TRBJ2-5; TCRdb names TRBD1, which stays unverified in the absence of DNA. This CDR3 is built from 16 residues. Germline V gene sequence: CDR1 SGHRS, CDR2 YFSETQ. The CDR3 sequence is CASSSAGAGVGETQYF.

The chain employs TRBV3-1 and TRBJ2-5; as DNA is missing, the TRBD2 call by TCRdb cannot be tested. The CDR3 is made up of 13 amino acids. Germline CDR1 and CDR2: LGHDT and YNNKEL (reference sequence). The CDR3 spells CASSQGREETQYF.

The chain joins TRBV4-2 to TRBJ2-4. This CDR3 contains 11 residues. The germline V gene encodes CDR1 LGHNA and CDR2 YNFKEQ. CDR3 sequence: CASSPANIQYF.

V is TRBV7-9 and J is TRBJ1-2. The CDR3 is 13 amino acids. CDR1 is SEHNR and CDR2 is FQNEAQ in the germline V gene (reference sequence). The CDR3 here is CASSFYSSYGYTF.

This CDR3 reads CASSLSGSNYEQYF. The chain links TRBV27 to TRBJ2-7; checking the TCRdb D call of TRBD2 is not possible without DNA. This CDR3 is 14 amino acids long. CDR1 and CDR2 (germline): MNHEY, SMNVEV (reference sequence).

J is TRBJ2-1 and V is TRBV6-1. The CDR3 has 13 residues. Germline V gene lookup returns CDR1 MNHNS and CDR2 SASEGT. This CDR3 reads CASSDYGPMVQFF.

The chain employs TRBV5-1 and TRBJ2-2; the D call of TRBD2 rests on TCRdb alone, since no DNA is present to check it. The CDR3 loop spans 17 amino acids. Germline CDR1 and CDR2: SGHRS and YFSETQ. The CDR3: CASSPGLLAGVPGELFF.

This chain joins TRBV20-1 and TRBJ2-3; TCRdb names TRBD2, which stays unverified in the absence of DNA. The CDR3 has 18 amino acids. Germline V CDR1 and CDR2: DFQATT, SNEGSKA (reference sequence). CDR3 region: CSAGPGLAGGRGTDTQYF.

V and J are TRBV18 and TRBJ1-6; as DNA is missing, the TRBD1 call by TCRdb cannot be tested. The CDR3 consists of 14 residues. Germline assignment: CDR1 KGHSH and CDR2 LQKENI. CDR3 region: CASSPDSSNSPLHF.

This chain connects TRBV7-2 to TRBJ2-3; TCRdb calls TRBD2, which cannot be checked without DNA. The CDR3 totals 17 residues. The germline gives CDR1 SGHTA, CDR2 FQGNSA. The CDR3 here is CASSLSPTSGHTDTQYF. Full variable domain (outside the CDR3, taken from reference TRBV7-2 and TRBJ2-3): GAGVSQSPSNKVTEKGKDVELRCDPISGHTALYWYRQSLGQGLEFLIYFQGNSAPDKSGLPSDRFSAERTGGSVSTLTIQRTQQEDSAVYLCASSLSPTSGHTDTQYFGPGTRLTVL.

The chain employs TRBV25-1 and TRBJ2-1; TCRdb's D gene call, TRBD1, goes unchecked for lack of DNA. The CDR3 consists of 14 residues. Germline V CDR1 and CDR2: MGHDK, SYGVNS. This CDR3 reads CASSESPAWREQFF.

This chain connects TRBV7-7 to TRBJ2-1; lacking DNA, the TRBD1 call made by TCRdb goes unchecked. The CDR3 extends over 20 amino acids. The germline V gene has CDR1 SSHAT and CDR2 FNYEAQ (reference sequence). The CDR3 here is CASSQNPVGDPGILAREQFF. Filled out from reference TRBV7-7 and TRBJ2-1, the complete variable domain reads GAGVSQSPRYKVTKRGQDVTLRCDPISSHATLYWYQQALGQGPEFLTYFNYEAQPDKSGLPSDRFSAERPEGSISTLTIQRTEQRDSAMYRCASSQNPVGDPGILAREQFFGPGTRLTVL.

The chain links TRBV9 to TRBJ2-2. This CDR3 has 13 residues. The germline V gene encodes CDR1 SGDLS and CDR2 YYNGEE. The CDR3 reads CASRTSLTGELFF.

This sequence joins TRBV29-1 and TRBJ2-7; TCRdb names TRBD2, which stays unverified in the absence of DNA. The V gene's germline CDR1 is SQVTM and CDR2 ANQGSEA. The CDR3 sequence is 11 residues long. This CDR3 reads CSVGLGYEQYF.

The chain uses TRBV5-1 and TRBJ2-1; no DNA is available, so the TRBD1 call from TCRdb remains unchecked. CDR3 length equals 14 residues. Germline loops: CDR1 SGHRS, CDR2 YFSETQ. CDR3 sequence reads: CASSLAAGVDEQFF.

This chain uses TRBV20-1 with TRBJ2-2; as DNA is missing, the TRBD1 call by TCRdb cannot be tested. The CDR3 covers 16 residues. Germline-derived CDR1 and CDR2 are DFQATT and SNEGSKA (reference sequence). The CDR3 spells CSARYTGTGATGELFF.

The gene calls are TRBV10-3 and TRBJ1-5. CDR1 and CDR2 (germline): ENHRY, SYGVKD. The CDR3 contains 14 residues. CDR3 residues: CAISFEREDQPQHF.